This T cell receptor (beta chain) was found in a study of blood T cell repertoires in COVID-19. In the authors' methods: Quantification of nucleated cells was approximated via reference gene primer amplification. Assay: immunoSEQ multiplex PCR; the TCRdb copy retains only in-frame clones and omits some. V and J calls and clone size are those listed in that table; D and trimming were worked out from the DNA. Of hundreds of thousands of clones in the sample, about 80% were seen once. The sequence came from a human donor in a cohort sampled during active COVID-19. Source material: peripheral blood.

CDR3 nucleotide sequence: TGTGCCAGCAGCCGACTAGCGGGGGGGCCCGGGGAGACCCAGTACTTC. It translates to CASSRLAGGPGETQYF. The chain employs TRBV5-5 and TRBJ2-5; 14 bases fit TRBD2. Looked up from germline, CDR1 is SGHKS and CDR2 is YYEKEE (reference sequence). Trimming took 4 bases from V and 5 from J; bases not matched to a gene: 7. The CDR3 has 16 residues.